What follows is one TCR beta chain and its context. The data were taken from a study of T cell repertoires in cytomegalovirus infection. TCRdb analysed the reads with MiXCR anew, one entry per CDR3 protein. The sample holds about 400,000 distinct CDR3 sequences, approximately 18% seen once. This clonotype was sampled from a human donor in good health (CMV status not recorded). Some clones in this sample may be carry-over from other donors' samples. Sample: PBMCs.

This CDR3 is CASSPGQRYEQYF. The CDR3 coding sequence is TGTGCCAGCAGCCCGGGACAGAGATACGAGCAGTACTTC. The genes are TRBV7-2 and TRBJ2-7, with 7 bases identical to TRBD1. V gave up 5 bases and J gave up 4 bases; unmatched junction bases: 5. Germline loops: CDR1 SGHTA, CDR2 FQGNSA. There are 13 residues in the CDR3.